This entry concerns a single T cell receptor (beta chain). The record originates from a study of T cells in Graves' hyperthyroidism and ophthalmopathy. At the level of the study: Prior to any treatment, at the point of initial diagnosis, peripheral blood was collected.

Amplification of TCR beta CDR3 regions used RNA as the template. An initial round of RT-PCR targeting the TCR CDR3 relied on the HTBI primer set. TCRdb processed the multiplex PCR reads anew with MiXCR; each CDR3 protein has one entry. The data hold a few hundred thousand distinct CDR3 sequences, with 20% to 30% observed a single time. Sequences were obtained from blood. This sequence was found in a man aged 50-59 years with Graves' hyperthyroidism.

DNA for the CDR3: TGTGCCAGCAGCTCGCCCTCAGAAACTGGTTCACCCCTCCACTTT. Translation gives CASSSPSETGSPLHF. The rearrangement uses TRBV7-6 and TRBJ1-6; D gene uncertain. Germline V gene sequence: CDR1 SGHVS, CDR2 FNYEAQ. Trimming left V 4 bases short and J 9 bases short, with 16 bases between. This CDR3 has 15 residues.